This T cell receptor beta chain was sequenced for a study of cytomegalovirus exposure and HLA in healthy donors. Across the whole study: The same platform used for the 500 to 850 first-cohort repertoires was also used for the 120 validation repertoires, as a later analysis reported.

Germline CDR1 MNHNY, CDR2 SVGAGI (reference sequence). The CDR3 sequence is 16 residues long. V was clipped by 5 bases and J by 3 bases; unmatched bases: 4. Broader study findings: Per published reports, the classifier diagnosed cytomegalovirus status with high specificity and sensitivity.

This clone was found a few times. The antigen is unknown. The donors belonged to the approximately 120-subject validation cohort, separate from the approximately 700-subject first cohort. Measured with immunoSEQ multiplex PCR; TCRdb has only the in-frame clones, and not every one. The data hold under 300,000 clones, with 65% to 90% observed a single time. The origin of this receptor is a woman aged 18-35 years in good health and CMV-seronegative. This chain joins TRBV6-6 and TRBJ2-3; 14 bases map to TRBD2. What was sequenced was PBMCs. In DNA form, the CDR3 reads TGTGCCAGCAGTCCGACTAGCGGGGGGGTAACAGATACGCAGTATTTT. Translation gives CASSPTSGGVTDTQYF.